This T cell receptor (beta chain) was captured by sequencing in a study of blood T cells in healthy people across ages. Study-wide results and caveats: The unsorted PBMCs prevented any conclusive comparison of naive versus antigen-experienced cells. Older age coincided with a roughly linear decline in TCR beta diversity per million T cells. Diversity was higher, and naive CD4+ cells more numerous, in long-lived donors than in aged donors.

Combining a sample-barcoded 5' primer with a J-beta primer mix, a second PCR ran for roughly 6 to 12 cycles. Individual samples furnished no less than 3 million CDR3-containing paired-end reads apiece. TCRdb recomputed calls from the 5' RACE reads with MiXCR, one row per CDR3 protein. The data contain 700,000 or so distinct CDR3 sequences, about 20% of them seen just once; the ten biggest clones take up less than 25%. A word on this clonotype: Its cognate antigen is unknown.

CDR1 SGHTA and CDR2 FQGNSA come from the germline V gene. There are 16 residues in the CDR3. Trimming cost V 0 bases and J 7 bases; bases outside gene matches: 3. The origin of this receptor is a man between 65 and 79 years old in good health. The V call is TRBV7-2, the J call TRBJ2-1; 13 bases fit TRBD2. Sequencing used blood. This CDR3 reads CASSLAWTSGSNEQFF. The CDR3 nucleotides read TGTGCCAGCAGCTTAGCTTGGACTAGCGGGAGTAATGAGCAGTTCTTC.